What follows are 25 T cell receptor beta chains derived from one specimen sequenced in a study of shared clonotypes between healthy human individuals. Assay: immunoSEQ multiplex PCR; the TCRdb copy retains only in-frame clones and omits some. The table includes about 2.4 million clones, 85% to 95% detected once. The sequencing input was naive CD4+ T cells sorted from blood. Specified subset: CD45RA+ positively selected. These receptor sequences come from a man younger than 35 in good health.

The chain uses TRBV6-1 and TRBJ2-5; D might be TRBD2 (5 bases). Looked up from germline, CDR1 is MNHNS and CDR2 is SASEGT. Trimming stripped 4 bases from V and 3 bases from J, with 9 bases between. The CDR3 runs to 13 residues. The CDR3 nucleotides read TGTGCCAGCAGTGTCACGGGGAAAGAGACCCAGTACTTC. This sequence encodes CASSVTGKETQYF.

The rearrangement links TRBV7-9 to TRBJ2-3, with TRBD2 identical over 8 bases. Germline CDR1 and CDR2: SEHNR and FQNEAQ (reference sequence). The CDR3 runs 15 residues. V shed 0 bases and J 6 bases; nucleotides not matched to a gene: 5. CDR3 protein: CASSLAGLAADTQYF. The CDR3 DNA reads as TGTGCCAGCAGCTTAGCCGGACTAGCAGCGGATACGCAGTATTTT. The full variable domain, in which reference TRBV7-9 and TRBJ2-3 provide the parts outside the CDR3, is DTGVSQNPRHKITKRGQNVTFRCDPISEHNRLYWYRQTLGQGPEFLTYFQNEAQLEKSRLLSDRFSAERPKGSFSTLEIQRTEQGDSAMYLCASSLAGLAADTQYFGPGTRLTVL.

The chain uses TRBV11-2 and TRBJ2-1; 7 bases are shared with TRBD1. V was clipped by 4 bases and J by 0 bases; unmatched bases: 6. The CDR3 sequence is 16 residues long. Per germline, CDR1 SGHAT and CDR2 FQNNGV. The CDR3 sequence is CASSSRQGSSYNEQFF. The CDR3 DNA is TGTGCCAGCAGCTCGCGACAGGGCAGCTCCTACAATGAGCAGTTCTTC.

The rearrangement links TRBV6-4 to TRBJ2-3; D is possibly TRBD2 (5 bases). CDR1 MRHNA and CDR2 SNTAGT come from the germline V gene. Trimming removed 0 bases from V and 3 bases from J, with 13 bases in between. The CDR3 extends over 16 amino acids. This chain's CDR3 is CASSDSAHSGTDTQYF. As DNA, the CDR3 is TGTGCCAGCAGTGACTCTGCCCACTCGGGAACAGATACGCAGTATTTT.

There are a few counts of this clone. DNA of the CDR3: TGTGCCAGCATCATCCCTCTAGGACAGGAGGGGGTAAACATTCAGTACTTC. Its protein is CASIIPLGQEGVNIQYF. The chain uses TRBV2 and TRBJ2-4, with a tentative D call TRBD1 (7 bases). The CDR3 length is 17 residues. The germline gives CDR1 SNHLY, CDR2 FYNNEI. Deletions cut 7 bases from V and 6 bases from J, with 25 bases between.

For the CDR3, the DNA is TGTGCCAGCTCACCAATCACAGGGGTCGGCGAGCAGTACTTC. Translating gives CASSPITGVGEQYF. The chain recombines TRBV18 with TRBJ2-5; 7 nucleotides line up with TRBD1. The DNA end lines up better with TRBJ2-7; the J call may be wrong. The CDR3 contains 14 residues. Germline lookup yields CDR1 KGHSH and CDR2 LQKENI.

The V and J genes are TRBV25-1 and TRBJ2-7, with TRBD2 identical over 8 bases. V was pared by 5 bases and J by 6 bases, with 9 bases of the junction left unmatched. Germline V gene data show CDR1 as MGHDK and CDR2 as SYGVNS. The CDR3 sequence is 14 residues long. CDR3 DNA: TGTGCCAGCAGTTTGAGCGGGAGACGAGCCGAGCAGTACTTC. Translating it yields CASSLSGRRAEQYF.

The J gene is TRBJ1-4, the V gene TRBV18; TRBD1 matches 10 bases. CDR1 and CDR2 from the germline V gene are KGHSH and LQKENI. J lost 2 bases, V lost 3 bases, and 3 bases had no gene match. The CDR3 runs 16 residues. The CDR3 nucleotides are TGTGCCAGCTCACCGCAGACAGGGGGCACTAATGAAAAACTGTTTTTT. It is translated as CASSPQTGGTNEKLFF.

In regard to this clone: The CDR3 ends on some other residue instead of the conserved phenylalanine or tryptophan, so this is likely a read error. This CDR3 is CASSLQTGNRSPLHL. The CDR3 DNA reads TGTGCCAGCAGCCTACAGACAGGGAATCGCTCACCCCTCCACCTT. The chain combines TRBV7-2 with TRBJ1-6; TRBD1 matches at 7 bases. Germline CDR1 is SGHTA and CDR2 is FQGNSA. The CDR3 extends over 15 amino acids. Trimming took 5 bases from V and 10 from J; bases not matched to a gene: 11.

As to this clone: This specimen includes other DNA sequences encoding the same CDR3. The chain is built from TRBV10-3 and TRBJ1-1; a possible D gene is TRBD1 (5 bases). There are 15 residues in the CDR3. Per germline, CDR1 ENHRY and CDR2 SYGVKD. The V end was cut by 0 bases, the J end by 1 base, with 9 bases between. The CDR3 protein is CAISESGGANTEAFF. Written as DNA, the CDR3 is TGTGCCATCAGTGAGTCAGGAGGGGCGAACACTGAAGCTTTCTTT.

The rearrangement uses TRBV10-3 and TRBJ1-4, with D possibly TRBD1 on 5 matching bases. V gave up 4 bases and J gave up 6 bases, with 15 bases separating them. Germline loops: CDR1 ENHRY, CDR2 SYGVKD. The CDR3 is made up of 15 amino acids. The CDR3 nucleotides are TGTGCCATCAGTGTGGGGGGACCCACCCATGAAAAACTGTTTTTT. The encoded protein is CAISVGGPTHEKLFF.

J is TRBJ1-2 and V is TRBV6-1, with 12 bases matching TRBD1. This CDR3 spans 15 amino acids. The germline CDR1 and CDR2 sequences are MNHNS and SASEGT. V was pared by 6 bases and J by 8 bases, with 10 bases of the junction left unmatched. The CDR3 sequence is CASRESGTGGLGYTF. Written as DNA, the CDR3 is TGTGCCAGCAGGGAGTCCGGGACAGGGGGCCTGGGCTACACCTTC.

The chain combines TRBV10-3 with TRBJ1-3; D uncertain. CDR1 and CDR2 from the germline V gene are ENHRY and SYGVKD. The CDR3 runs to 15 residues. V was cut by 2 bases and J by 7 bases, with 15 bases left in between. This chain's CDR3 is CAISEVAAAANTIYF. The CDR3 nucleotides read TGTGCCATCAGTGAGGTGGCAGCTGCGGCGAACACCATATATTTT.

This sequence joins TRBV30 and TRBJ2-7, with D tentatively TRBD2 (5 bases). V was pared by 3 bases and J by 3 bases, with 9 bases between. CDR1 is GTSNPN and CDR2 is SVGIG in the germline V gene (reference sequence). This CDR3 region has 12 residues. The CDR3 nucleotides are TGTGCCTGGAGCGCTAGCCACTACGAGCAGTACTTC. Its protein product is CAWSASHYEQYF.

This clone was observed a single time. This chain uses TRBV6-1 with TRBJ2-2; 9 positions match TRBD2. CDR3 length: 14 amino acids. V shed 11 bases, J shed 2 bases, and the junction held 6 bases outside the gene matches. Germline lookup yields CDR1 MNHNS and CDR2 SASEGT. CDR3 coding DNA: TGTGCCGGACGGCGGGGGGGCAACACCGGGGAGCTGTTTTTT. It yields the protein CAGRRGGNTGELFF.

As regards this clone: This sample also contains other DNA sequences that code for the same CDR3. The chain carries TRBV9 and TRBJ2-1; the match to TRBD2 covers 10 bases. The germline CDR1 and CDR2 sequences are SGDLS and YYNGEE. CDR3 length equals 15 residues. Germline trimming cut 1 base from V and 2 bases from J; bases unmatched to any gene: 0. This chain's CDR3 is CASSVTSGTYNEQFF. The CDR3 DNA is TGTGCCAGCAGCGTAACTAGCGGGACCTACAATGAGCAGTTCTTC.

The chain has TRBV15 and TRBJ1-2; D gene ambiguous. With 0 bases removed from V and 6 bases from J, the gap between germline ends came to 17 bases. Germline loops: CDR1 LNHNV, CDR2 YYDKDF (reference sequence). The CDR3 loop spans 16 amino acids. In nucleotides, the CDR3 is TGTGCCACCAGCAGAGATGTCGGGGTTTGGGGTGATGGCTACACCTTC. Amino acid sequence: CATSRDVGVWGDGYTF.

The chain uses TRBV2 and TRBJ2-3, with D hard to call. From germline, CDR1 is SNHLY and CDR2 FYNNEI. The CDR3 totals 14 residues. Trimming cost V 2 bases and J 2 bases, with 8 bases left between them. The CDR3 region is CASSEIVTTDTQYF. CDR3 DNA sequence: TGTGCCAGCAGTGAAATAGTCACCACAGATACGCAGTATTTT.

About this clone itself: Other DNA sequences of this sample code for an identical CDR3. The genes are TRBV2 and TRBJ2-5, with D possibly matching TRBD2 (5 bases). V shed 1 base and J shed 1 base, with 7 bases lying between them. This CDR3 is built from 14 residues. Germline V CDR1 and CDR2: SNHLY, FYNNEI. The CDR3 is CASSEGGRQETQYF. The CDR3 coding sequence is TGTGCCAGCAGTGAAGGAGGGCGCCAAGAGACCCAGTACTTC.

The chain uses TRBV16 and TRBJ1-2; 8 bases align to TRBD1. Germline CDR1 is KGHSY and CDR2 is FQNENV. The CDR3 sequence is 15 residues long. Unmatched junction bases numbered 10, after V lost 2 bases and J lost 8 bases. The CDR3 coding sequence is TGTGCCAGCAGCCAAACCCAGGGGGCCCCTTCGGGCTACACCTTC. The encoded protein is CASSQTQGAPSGYTF.

The V gene is TRBV30, the J gene TRBJ2-3; D possibly corresponds to TRBD2 (7 bases). Per germline, CDR1 GTSNPN and CDR2 SVGIG (reference sequence). V dropped 2 bases and J dropped 2 bases, with 14 bases sitting between them. The CDR3 totals 15 residues. The CDR3 DNA is TGTGCCTGGAGTCGAGGAGGGGGGGACACAGATACGCAGTATTTT. Its translation: CAWSRGGGDTDTQYF.

The V gene is TRBV11-2, the J gene TRBJ2-5; TRBD2 aligns across 13 bases. The length of the CDR3 is 16 residues. Germline CDR1 and CDR2: SGHAT and FQNNGV. The V and J ends lost 5 bases and 0 bases, in that order; junction bases with no gene match: 3. DNA of the CDR3: TGTGCCAGCAGCCCGACTAGCGGGGGGAACCAAGAGACCCAGTACTTC. This translates into CASSPTSGGNQETQYF.

V is TRBV5-5 and J is TRBJ1-4; TRBD1 matches at 9 bases. The CDR3 totals 16 residues. V gave up 4 bases and J gave up 7 bases; unmatched junction bases: 11. The germline gives CDR1 SGHKS, CDR2 YYEKEE (reference sequence). The DNA for the CDR3 is TGTGCCAGCAGCCAAACCGGACAGGGGTTAAGTGAAAAACTGTTTTTT. It yields the protein CASSQTGQGLSEKLFF.

The chain links TRBV10-2 to TRBJ2-7; 8 bases are shared with TRBD2. CDR3 length equals 15 residues. Losses at the gene ends were 3 bases for V and 2 bases for J; bases not matched to a gene: 6. The germline V gene has CDR1 WSHSY and CDR2 SAAADI. The CDR3 protein is CASSDTAGVAYEQYF. For the CDR3, the DNA is TGCGCCAGCAGTGATACAGCGGGAGTCGCCTACGAGCAGTACTTC.

Points on this clone: The same CDR3 arises from other DNA sequences in this sample as well. This chain's CDR3 is CASSLGGLGNEQFF. The CDR3 DNA is TGCGCCAGCAGCTTGGGTGGCCTCGGTAATGAGCAGTTCTTC. The chain has TRBV5-1 and TRBJ2-1; no firm D call. The CDR3 is 14 residues long. From germline, CDR1 is SGHRS and CDR2 YFSETQ. With 0 bases removed from V and 7 bases from J, the gap between germline ends came to 11 bases.